One and the same sample provided the 22 T cell receptor beta chains below, sequenced in a study of shared clonotypes between healthy human individuals. Data came from immunoSEQ multiplex PCR; TCRdb stores just in-frame clones and leaves some out. Here the sample spans about 1.1 million clones, approximately 77% being singletons. The sequenced sample consisted of memory CD4+ T cells from PBMCs. Subset defined: CD45RA-negative fraction. The source of these receptors is a man in his late teens or twenties in good health. Some clones in this sample may be carry-over from other donors' samples.

This clone has just one count. V gene TRBV5-1 combines with J gene TRBJ2-1, with 7 bases aligning to TRBD2. CDR1 is SGHRS, CDR2 YFSETQ, per germline. The V gene end was trimmed by 4 bases and the J gene end by 12 bases; junction bases not matched to a gene: 19. This CDR3 region has 16 residues. The CDR3 nucleotides read TGCGCCAGCAGCAGGGACGTCGGGACTACAACCCCGGGGCAGTTCTTC. Translated: CASSRDVGTTTPGQFF.

The V call is TRBV10-3, the J call TRBJ1-1; 12 bases map to TRBD1. J gave up 2 bases and V 2 bases, and 3 bases lay outside the gene matches. The CDR3 is 16 residues long. CDR1 ENHRY and CDR2 SYGVKD come from the germline V gene. The CDR3 sequence is CAISERGTGGNTEAFF. The CDR3, as DNA: TGTGCCATCAGTGAGAGGGGGACAGGGGGCAACACTGAAGCTTTCTTT.

This clone appeared a few times. A much more abundant neighbour one base away suggests this may be a read error. The genes are TRBV7-9 and TRBJ2-5; possibly TRBD2 for D (6 bases). V was clipped by 5 bases and J by 1 base, with 11 bases between them. Germline V CDR1 and CDR2: SEHNR, FQNEAQ (reference sequence). This CDR3 spans 14 amino acids. CDR3 sequence reads: CASSQGLIQETQYF. The CDR3, as DNA: TGTGCCAGCAGCCAGGGACTGATCCAAGAGACCCAGTACTTC.

This sequence joins TRBV5-1 and TRBJ2-2; a possible D gene is TRBD1 (5 bases). Germline-derived CDR1 and CDR2 are SGHRS and YFSETQ. The V and J ends lost 2 bases and 5 bases respectively, with 16 bases between them. This CDR3 contains 16 residues. In DNA form, the CDR3 reads TGCGCCAGCAGCTTAACGGGCAGGGTGGATACCGGGGAGCTGTTTTTT. This translates into CASSLTGRVDTGELFF.

The rearrangement joins TRBV4-1 to TRBJ1-5, with TRBD1 identical over 8 bases. The CDR3 consists of 19 residues. Losses at the gene ends were 0 bases for V and 3 bases for J; bases not matched to a gene: 13. The germline gives CDR1 MGHRA, CDR2 YSYEKL. CDR3 residues: CASSQDQFSRTGNNQPQHF. The CDR3 DNA reads TGCGCCAGCAGCCAAGATCAGTTTTCCCGGACAGGGAACAATCAGCCCCAGCATTTT.

The chain couples TRBV6-1 to TRBJ1-4; D is possibly TRBD1 (6 bases). Germline assignment: CDR1 MNHNS and CDR2 SASEGT. Between the trimmed V and J ends, which lost 8 bases and 8 bases, there was a span of 18 bases. The CDR3 length is 14 residues. CDR3 bases: TGTGCCAGCGGAGCCCCAGGGGACGACGAAAAACTGTTTTTT. This sequence encodes CASGAPGDDEKLFF.

The V and J genes are TRBV6-4 and TRBJ2-6; tentatively, D is TRBD1 (5 bases). The germline CDR1 and CDR2 sequences are MRHNA and SNTAGT. V lost 5 bases to trimming and J lost 1 base, with 6 bases between them. CDR3 length: 14 residues. The CDR3 sequence: CASSQGSGANVLTF. For the CDR3, the DNA is TGTGCCAGCAGTCAGGGTTCTGGGGCCAACGTCCTGACTTTC.

The rearrangement joins TRBV5-1 to TRBJ2-5; 14 nucleotides align to TRBD2. The CDR3 totals 16 residues. Trimming cost V 4 bases and J 5 bases; bases outside gene matches: 7. Germline V gene sequence: CDR1 SGHRS, CDR2 YFSETQ. The CDR3 nucleotides are TGCGCCAGCAGCCCTGGGGGACTAGCGGGAGCGGAGACCCAGTACTTC. Protein product: CASSPGGLAGAETQYF.

The chain employs TRBV5-1 and TRBJ1-4; D is uncertain. Trimming removed 2 bases at V and 8 bases at J, with 10 bases between. Germline CDR1 reads SGHRS; CDR2 reads YFSETQ. The CDR3 spans 13 residues. In nucleotides, the CDR3 is TGCGCCAGCAGCTTCGGAGGCCGGGAAAAACTGTTTTTT. Protein sequence: CASSFGGREKLFF.

On this clone: A much larger clone differs from this one at a single base, so this may be a read error. This chain links TRBV28 with TRBJ2-7; 11 bases agree with TRBD2. There are 15 residues in the CDR3. Germline V gives CDR1 MDHEN, CDR2 SYDVKM. For the CDR3, the DNA is TGTACCAGCAGTTCATTAGCGGGAGGGCCTTACGAGCAGTACTTC. Encoded protein: CTSSSLAGGPYEQYF.

The rearrangement links TRBV18 to TRBJ1-4; tentative D call: TRBD1 (5 bases). The germline V gene encodes CDR1 KGHSH and CDR2 LQKENI. V was cut by 0 bases and J by 6 bases, with 11 bases left in between. The CDR3 runs to 15 residues. CDR3 sequence reads: CASSPPDSKHEKLFF. The CDR3 nucleotides read TGTGCCAGCTCACCACCTGACAGCAAGCATGAAAAACTGTTTTTT.

The J gene is TRBJ2-7, the V gene TRBV11-2; D ambiguous. Germline V gene sequence: CDR1 SGHAT, CDR2 FQNNGV. The CDR3 spans 13 residues. V lost 0 bases and J 9 bases, leaving 12 bases between the germline ends. CDR3 nucleotides: TGTGCCAGCAGCTTAGAGCGGCAGACGCGGCAGTACTTC. Translation gives CASSLERQTRQYF.

The rearrangement links TRBV28 to TRBJ2-3; 9 bases are shared with TRBD1. The CDR3 is made up of 15 amino acids. J was trimmed by 2 bases and V by 7 bases; bases with no gene match: 7. Germline V lookup: CDR1 MDHEN, CDR2 SYDVKM. CDR3 region: CASTPRTGDTDTQYF. The CDR3 nucleotides read TGTGCCAGCACCCCGCGGACAGGGGACACAGATACGCAGTATTTT.

This clone has just a few counts. Other DNA sequences within the sample encode an identical CDR3. The rearrangement uses TRBV6-4 and TRBJ2-3; 7 positions match TRBD2. The trim removed 4 bases at V and 0 bases at J, leaving 1 base unmatched. Germline V CDR1 and CDR2: MRHNA, SNTAGT. This CDR3 region has 14 residues. The CDR3 sequence is CASSVSGSTDTQYF. The CDR3 DNA follows: TGTGCCAGCAGTGTTAGCGGGAGCACAGATACGCAGTATTTT.

This chain connects TRBV28 to TRBJ1-1; D not certain. V was trimmed by 0 bases and J by 2 bases, leaving 7 bases between them. CDR3 length: 14 amino acids. The V gene's germline CDR1 is MDHEN and CDR2 SYDVKM. Written as DNA, the CDR3 is TGTGCCAGCAGTTTATGGTGGTCTAACACTGAAGCTTTCTTT. As protein: CASSLWWSNTEAFF.

J is TRBJ2-1 and V is TRBV5-1, with D perhaps assigned TRBD1 or TRBD2 (6 bases each). This CDR3 region has 14 residues. In germline, CDR1 is SGHRS, CDR2 YFSETQ. Trimming pared 5 bases from V and 5 bases from J, leaving 14 bases between. CDR3 DNA: TGCGCCAGCAGTATTCCCGGGGGCGACAATGAGCAGTTCTTC. Amino acids: CASSIPGGDNEQFF.

This chain links TRBV7-2 with TRBJ2-7; no clear D gene. Per the germline V gene, CDR1 is SGHTA and CDR2 is FQGNSA. Trimming took off 5 bases at V and 3 bases at J, with 20 bases between the two ends. This CDR3 spans 16 amino acids. In DNA, the CDR3 is TGTGCCAGCAGCCCGTCCAGTGATAACCCGATCTACGAGCAGTACTTC. Translation: CASSPSSDNPIYEQYF.

This chain uses TRBV30 with TRBJ1-5; D possibly corresponds to TRBD1 (6 bases). The V gene's germline CDR1 is GTSNPN and CDR2 SVGIG (reference sequence). Trimming pared 1 base from V and 7 bases from J, leaving 14 bases between. The CDR3 runs to 14 residues. The DNA of the CDR3 is TGTGCCTGGAGTGACACCAACAGGGCCCAGCCCCAGCATTTT. The encoded protein is CAWSDTNRAQPQHF.

V and J are TRBV11-2 and TRBJ2-3, with D perhaps given as TRBD1 or TRBD2 (6 bases each). The CDR3 is 14 residues long. The V end lost 4 bases, the J end lost 5 bases, and 13 bases lay between the germline ends. Looked up from germline, CDR1 is SGHAT and CDR2 is FQNNGV. For the CDR3, the DNA is TGTGCCAGCAGCTCCCCTAGGGGGGTAGATACGCAGTATTTT. Translation gives CASSSPRGVDTQYF. Looking up the rest from reference TRBV11-2 and TRBJ2-3 gives the full variable domain: EAGVAQSPRYKIIEKRQSVAFWCNPISGHATLYWYQQILGQGPKLLIQFQNNGVVDDSQLPKDRFSAERLKGVDSTLKIQPAKLEDSAVYLCASSSPRGVDTQYFGPGTRLTVL.

The chain joins TRBV11-3 to TRBJ2-1; 9 bases are shared with TRBD2. The CDR3 contains 15 residues. From germline, CDR1 is SGHNT and CDR2 YENEEA. J gave up 5 bases and V 1 base, and 3 bases lay outside the gene matches. In DNA form, the CDR3 reads TGTGCCAGCAGCTTAGTTAGCGGGGGCAACAATGAGCAGTTCTTC. This sequence encodes CASSLVSGGNNEQFF.

This rearrangement joins TRBV6-5 to TRBJ2-7, with D possibly TRBD2 on 5 matching bases. The CDR3 runs to 11 residues. Germline V CDR1 and CDR2: MNHEY, SVGAGI. V was cut by 6 bases and J by 4 bases, with 7 bases left in between. The CDR3 reads CASSRGYEQYF. CDR3 nucleotide sequence: TGTGCCAGCAGCCGGGGATACGAGCAGTACTTC.

The J gene is TRBJ2-1, the V gene TRBV5-6, with 8 nucleotides matching TRBD2. The CDR3 totals 15 residues. From germline, CDR1 is SGHDT and CDR2 YYEEEE. V trimming: 6 bases; J trimming: 9 bases; junction bases outside the gene matches: 14. CDR3 region: CASTPSGSWRGEQFF. CDR3 DNA: TGTGCCAGCACGCCTAGCGGGTCTTGGCGCGGTGAGCAGTTCTTC.